These T cell receptor beta chains were read from a single sample in a study of lymphopenia after photon versus proton radiotherapy. TCRdb's table, derived via immunoSEQ multiplex PCR, lists solely in-frame clones and lacks some. The data contain more than 35,000 clones, more than 70% of them seen just once; the ten biggest clones take up around 3%. The sample consisted of peripheral blood, taken from a patient treated with photon-based radiotherapy. The receptors here all came from a man between 45 and 60 years old with gastric cancer. Both conserved end residues are part of each CDR3. The D gene is left open where the match is weak. Clone size is not always given. Where it is, it says once, few, many or a class for expanded clones.

TRBD1 . TRBJ1-4 TRBV7-6 CASSARDRAEKLFF TGTGCCAGCAGCGCCCGGGACAGGGCTGAAAAACTGTTTTTT
TRBD1 . TRBJ2-5 TRBV5-1 CASSEGTDQETQYF TGCGCCAGCAGCGAAGGGACAGACCAAGAGACCCAGTACTTC
. once TRBJ1-5 TRBV28 CASSSTGGNQPQHF TGTGCCAGCAGTTCCACGGGGGGGAATCAGCCCCAGCATTTT
. . TRBJ2-1 TRBV28 CASSQWDGGRRLSYNEQFF TGTGCCAGCAGTCAATGGGATGGGGGGCGGCGCCTCTCCTACAATGAGCAGTTCTTC
. . TRBJ2-3 TRBV7-2 CASKPSGSTDTQYF TGTGCCAGCAAGCCCTCCGGGTCCACAGATACGCAGTATTTT
. . TRBJ1-1 TRBV7-8 CASSLEFMGRSLNTEAFF TGTGCCAGCAGCTTAGAATTTATGGGACGCTCCTTGAACACTGAAGCTTTCTTT
TRBD2 . TRBJ2-7 TRBV5-1 CASSLSSGAYEQYF TGCGCCAGCAGCTTGTCTAGCGGGGCCTACGAGCAGTACTTC
TRBD2 . TRBJ2-7 TRBV7-8 CASSLRREGREQYF TGTGCCAGCAGCTTACGGCGGGAGGGCCGCGAGCAGTACTTC
. . TRBJ2-1 TRBV27 CASSTPINNEQFF TGTGCCAGCAGTACCCCAATAAACAATGAGCAGTTCTTC
. few TRBJ2-7 TRBV9 CASSPLGSGGYEQYF TGTGCCAGCAGCCCCCTCGGGTCAGGAGGCTACGAGCAGTACTTC
TRBD1 . TRBJ2-7 TRBV18 CASSPDRGSSYEQYF TGTGCCAGCTCCCCTGACAGGGGGAGCTCCTACGAGCAGTACTTC
TRBD1 . TRBJ2-5 TRBV10-1 CASSVGQGAGETQYF TGCGCCAGCAGCGTGGGACAGGGGGCCGGGGAGACCCAGTACTTC
. . TRBJ2-1 TRBV4-2 CASSQRDGYNEQFF TGTGCCAGCAGCCAACGGGACGGTTACAATGAGCAGTTCTTC
TRBD1 few TRBJ1-2 TRBV28 CASSSQTGGYLGYTF TGTGCCAGCAGTTCCCAGACAGGGGGCTACCTTGGCTACACCTTC
. . TRBJ2-5 TRBV7-2 CASSTIYGTQYF TGTGCCAGCAGCACTATCTACGGGACCCAGTACTTC
. . TRBJ2-6 TRBV28 CASSFGHSGANVLTF TGTGCCAGCAGCTTCGGGCACTCTGGGGCCAACGTCCTGACTTTC
. . TRBJ1-3 TRBV9 CASSFAGGPGNTIYF TGTGCCAGCAGCTTCGCGGGGGGCCCTGGAAACACCATATATTTT
. . TRBJ2-1 TRBV15 CATSGRRETFF TGTGCCACCAGCGGGCGGAGGGAGACGTTCTTC
. . TRBJ1-5 TRBV19 CASSRDPWDRDQPQHF TGTGCCAGTAGCCGCGACCCCTGGGATAGGGATCAGCCCCAGCATTTT
. . TRBJ2-6 TRBV4-3 CASSQDETSGANVLTF TGCGCCAGCAGCCAAGATGAAACCTCTGGGGCCAACGTCCTGACTTTC
TRBD1 . TRBJ2-1 TRBV4-1 CASSQGQGAINEQFF TGCGCCAGCAGCCAAGGACAGGGGGCGATCAATGAGCAGTTCTTC
TRBD1 few TRBJ2-6 TRBV25-1 CASSEWRQGKSGANVLTF TGTGCCAGCAGTGAATGGAGACAGGGGAAGTCTGGGGCCAACGTCCTGACTTTC